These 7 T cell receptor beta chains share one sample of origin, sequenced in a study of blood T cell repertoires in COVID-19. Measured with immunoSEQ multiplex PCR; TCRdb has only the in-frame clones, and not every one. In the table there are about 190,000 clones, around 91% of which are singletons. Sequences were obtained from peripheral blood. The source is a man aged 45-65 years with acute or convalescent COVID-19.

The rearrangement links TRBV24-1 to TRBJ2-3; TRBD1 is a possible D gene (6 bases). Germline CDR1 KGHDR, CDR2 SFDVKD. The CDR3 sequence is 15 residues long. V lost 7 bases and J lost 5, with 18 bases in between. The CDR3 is CATSGTSLTRDTQYF. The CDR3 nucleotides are TGTGCCACCAGCGGGACATCCCTAACCCGAGATACGCAGTATTTT.

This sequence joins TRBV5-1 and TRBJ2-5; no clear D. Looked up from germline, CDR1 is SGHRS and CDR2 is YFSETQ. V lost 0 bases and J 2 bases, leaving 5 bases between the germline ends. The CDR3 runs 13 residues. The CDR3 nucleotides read TGCGCCAGCAGCTTGGGAGTGCAAGAGACCCAGTACTTC. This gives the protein CASSLGVQETQYF.

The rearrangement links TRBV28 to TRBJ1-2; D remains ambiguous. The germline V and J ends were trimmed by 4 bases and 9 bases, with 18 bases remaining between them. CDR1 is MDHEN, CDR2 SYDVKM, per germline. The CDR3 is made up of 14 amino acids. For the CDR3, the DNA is TGTGCCAGCAGTTCCCAAGACTTTCGGATGAGCTACACCTTC. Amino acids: CASSSQDFRMSYTF.

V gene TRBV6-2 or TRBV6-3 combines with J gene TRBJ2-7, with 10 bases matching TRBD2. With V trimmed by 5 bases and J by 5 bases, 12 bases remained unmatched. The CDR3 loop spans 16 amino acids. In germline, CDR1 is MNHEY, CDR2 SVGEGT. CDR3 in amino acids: CASSTHPSGSPHEQYF. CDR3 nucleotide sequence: TGTGCCAGCAGTACACATCCTAGCGGGAGCCCCCACGAGCAGTACTTC.

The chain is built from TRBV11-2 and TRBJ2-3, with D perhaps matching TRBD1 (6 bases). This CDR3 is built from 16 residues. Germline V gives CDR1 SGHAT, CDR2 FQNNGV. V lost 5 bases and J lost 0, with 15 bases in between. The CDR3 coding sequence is TGTGCCAGCAGCCATCTCCGGACAGCGAGCACAGATACGCAGTATTTT. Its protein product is CASSHLRTASTDTQYF.

The CDR3 DNA reads TGTGCCAGCAGTTTAGACAGGTCAAGAGGCTACACCTTC. As protein: CASSLDRSRGYTF. The chain carries TRBV6-6 and TRBJ1-2, with a tentative D call TRBD1 (6 bases). CDR3 length equals 13 residues. Trimming took 4 bases from V and 8 from J, leaving 14 bases between them. Looked up from germline, CDR1 is MNHNY and CDR2 is SVGAGI (reference sequence).

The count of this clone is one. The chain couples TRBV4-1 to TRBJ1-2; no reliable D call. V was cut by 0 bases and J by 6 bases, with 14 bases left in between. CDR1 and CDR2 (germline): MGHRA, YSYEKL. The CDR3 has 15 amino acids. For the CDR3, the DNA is TGCGCCAGCAGCCAAGATCTGGGAGTTTTCAATGGCTACACCTTC. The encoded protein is CASSQDLGVFNGYTF.